The rows below give T cell receptor beta chains drawn from one sample of a study of blood T cell repertoires in COVID-19. The method was immunoSEQ multiplex PCR; TCRdb's version includes in-frame clones alone and lacks a portion of them. The sample shows approximately 98,000 clones, roughly four fifths of them seen only once. The sequenced sample consisted of peripheral blood. The receptors were sampled from a woman between 65 and 79 years old with acute or convalescent COVID-19. Each CDR3 is given with its conserved first and last residue. D genes are given only for firm matches. Not all rows give a size; the values are once, few, many and, for expanded clones, a class.

J gene: TRBJ2-1
V gene: TRBV2
clone size: .
D gene: TRBD2
CDR3 protein: CASRASGRAENEQFF
CDR3 DNA: TGTGCCAGCAGGGCTAGCGGGAGGGCCGAGAATGAGCAGTTCTTC

J gene: TRBJ1-2
V gene: TRBV4-2
clone size: .
D gene: .
CDR3 protein: CASSPSGSLGYTF
CDR3 DNA: TGTGCCAGCAGCCCATCCGGGTCGTTGGGCTACACCTTC

J gene: TRBJ2-3
V gene: TRBV5-4
clone size: .
D gene: .
CDR3 protein: CASSFRGTQGDTQYF
CDR3 DNA: TGTGCCAGCAGCTTCCGAGGGACCCAGGGGGATACGCAGTATTTT

J gene: TRBJ2-7
V gene: TRBV19
clone size: .
D gene: .
CDR3 protein: CASSIEGEQYF
CDR3 DNA: TGTGCCAGTAGTATTGAGGGGGAACAGTACTTC

J gene: TRBJ1-2
V gene: TRBV7-2
clone size: .
D gene: .
CDR3 protein: CASSLARSNYGYTF
CDR3 DNA: TGTGCCAGCAGCTTAGCGCGGAGTAACTATGGCTACACCTTC

J gene: TRBJ1-1
V gene: TRBV4-3
clone size: .
D gene: TRBD1
CDR3 protein: CASSPATGQGTEAFF
CDR3 DNA: TGCGCCAGCAGCCCCGCGACAGGGCAAGGCACTGAAGCTTTCTTT

J gene: TRBJ2-2
V gene: TRBV5-6
clone size: .
D gene: .
CDR3 protein: CASSRVGPNTGELFF
CDR3 DNA: TGTGCCAGCAGCCGCGTGGGCCCGAACACCGGGGAGCTGTTTTTT

J gene: TRBJ2-3
V gene: TRBV4-1
clone size: .
D gene: TRBD2
CDR3 protein: CASSQDSSGRGGRNTQYF
CDR3 DNA: TGCGCCAGCAGCCAAGATTCATCCGGCCGGGGGGGCAGGAATACGCAGTATTTT

J gene: TRBJ2-1
V gene: TRBV19
clone size: .
D gene: TRBD2
CDR3 protein: CASSSYLGTSGYNEQFF
CDR3 DNA: TGTGCCAGTAGTTCCTACCTCGGGACTAGCGGCTACAATGAGCAGTTCTTC

J gene: TRBJ2-3
V gene: TRBV28
clone size: .
D gene: .
CDR3 protein: CASSSAGTALTDTQYF
CDR3 DNA: TGTGCCAGCAGTTCCGCGGGGACAGCCTTGACAGATACGCAGTATTTT

J gene: TRBJ2-1
V gene: TRBV29-1
clone size: .
D gene: .
CDR3 protein: CSVEEQFYNEQFF
CDR3 DNA: TGCAGCGTTGAAGAACAATTCTACAATGAGCAGTTCTTC

J gene: TRBJ2-3
V gene: TRBV9
clone size: .
D gene: .
CDR3 protein: CASSGDHRPSGSSTDTQYF
CDR3 DNA: TGTGCCAGCAGCGGTGACCACAGACCATCGGGGAGCAGCACAGATACGCAGTATTTT

J gene: TRBJ2-2
V gene: TRBV5-1
clone size: .
D gene: TRBD2
CDR3 protein: CASSLTSGGAGTGELFF
CDR3 DNA: TGCGCCAGCAGCTTGACTAGCGGGGGGGCCGGCACCGGGGAGCTGTTTTTT

J gene: TRBJ1-2
V gene: TRBV9
clone size: once
D gene: .
CDR3 protein: CASSVDRAGDYGYTF
CDR3 DNA: TGTGCCAGCAGCGTAGATAGGGCAGGGGACTATGGCTACACCTTC

J gene: TRBJ1-3
V gene: TRBV28
clone size: once
D gene: .
CDR3 protein: CASSSGTIAGNTIYF
CDR3 DNA: TGTGCCAGCAGTTCCGGGACAATAGCTGGAAACACCATATATTTT

J gene: TRBJ1-3
V gene: TRBV11-2
clone size: once
D gene: .
CDR3 protein: CASSNGGRGNTIYF
CDR3 DNA: TGTGCCAGCAGTAATGGGGGCCGTGGAAACACCATATATTTT

J gene: TRBJ2-5
V gene: TRBV4-2
clone size: .
D gene: .
CDR3 protein: CASSQENAAVRETQYF
CDR3 DNA: TGTGCCAGCAGCCAAGAGAACGCGGCGGTTCGAGAGACCCAGTACTTC

J gene: TRBJ2-5
V gene: TRBV15
clone size: .
D gene: TRBD2
CDR3 protein: CATSRASGGLLGETQYF
CDR3 DNA: TGTGCCACCAGCAGAGCCTCGGGGGGGCTCTTAGGAGAGACCCAGTACTTC

J gene: TRBJ1-1
V gene: TRBV18
clone size: .
D gene: .
CDR3 protein: CASSPPFTGGAMNTEAFF
CDR3 DNA: TGTGCCAGCTCACCACCGTTTACAGGAGGGGCAATGAACACTGAAGCTTTCTTT

J gene: TRBJ1-3
V gene: TRBV9
clone size: .
D gene: .
CDR3 protein: CASSARAGLISGNTIYF
CDR3 DNA: TGTGCCAGCAGCGCCCGAGCGGGACTCATCTCTGGAAACACCATATATTTT

J gene: TRBJ2-1
V gene: TRBV6-6
clone size: .
D gene: TRBD2
CDR3 protein: CASSSGTSENNEQFF
CDR3 DNA: TGTGCCAGCAGTTCGGGGACTAGCGAGAACAATGAGCAGTTCTTC

J gene: TRBJ2-7
V gene: TRBV5-4
clone size: .
D gene: TRBD1
CDR3 protein: CASSSGLGQGVYEQYF
CDR3 DNA: TGTGCCAGCAGCTCGGGCCTGGGACAGGGGGTCTACGAGCAGTACTTC

J gene: TRBJ1-1
V gene: TRBV5-5
clone size: .
D gene: TRBD1
CDR3 protein: CASSLQGRNTEAFF
CDR3 DNA: TGTGCCAGCAGCTTACAGGGGCGGAACACTGAAGCTTTCTTT

J gene: TRBJ1-6
V gene: TRBV5-1
clone size: .
D gene: .
CDR3 protein: CASSLGLDSPLHF
CDR3 DNA: TGCGCCAGCAGCTTGGGACTAGATTCACCCCTCCACTTT

J gene: TRBJ2-3
V gene: TRBV4-2
clone size: .
D gene: TRBD1
CDR3 protein: CASSPDRTGGTDTQYF
CDR3 DNA: TGTGCCAGCAGCCCGGATCGGACAGGGGGGACAGATACGCAGTATTTT

J gene: TRBJ1-1
V gene: TRBV4-3
clone size: .
D gene: TRBD1
CDR3 protein: CASSYRQGLNTEAFF
CDR3 DNA: TGCGCCAGCAGCTACCGACAGGGACTGAACACTGAAGCTTTCTTT

J gene: TRBJ1-1
V gene: TRBV4-2
clone size: .
D gene: .
CDR3 protein: CASSQWQMNTEAFF
CDR3 DNA: TGTGCCAGCAGCCAATGGCAAATGAACACTGAAGCTTTCTTT

J gene: TRBJ2-2
V gene: TRBV2
clone size: .
D gene: .
CDR3 protein: CASSERGPQGTGELFF
CDR3 DNA: TGTGCCAGCAGTGAAAGGGGCCCACAGGGCACCGGGGAGCTGTTTTTT

J gene: TRBJ1-1
V gene: TRBV4-1
clone size: .
D gene: .
CDR3 protein: CASSLRSMNTEAFF
CDR3 DNA: TGCGCCAGCAGTTTGAGGTCAATGAACACTGAAGCTTTCTTT

J gene: TRBJ2-1
V gene: TRBV7-8
clone size: few
D gene: .
CDR3 protein: CASSPGTYGQFF
CDR3 DNA: TGTGCCAGCAGCCCTGGGACTTACGGGCAGTTCTTC

J gene: TRBJ1-2
V gene: TRBV6-2/TRBV6-3
clone size: .
D gene: TRBD1
CDR3 protein: CASSYLQGAFGYTF
CDR3 DNA: TGTGCCAGCAGTTACTTACAGGGGGCGTTTGGCTACACCTTC

J gene: TRBJ2-3
V gene: TRBV11-2
clone size: .
D gene: .
CDR3 protein: CASSLLKAGPSKGTDTQYF
CDR3 DNA: TGTGCCAGCAGCCTTTTGAAGGCGGGGCCAAGTAAGGGTACAGATACGCAGTATTTT

J gene: TRBJ1-5
V gene: TRBV6-2/TRBV6-3
clone size: .
D gene: TRBD1
CDR3 protein: CASSIGIFGTGKSNQPQHF
CDR3 DNA: TGTGCCAGCAGCATCGGAATCTTTGGGACAGGGAAAAGCAATCAGCCCCAGCATTTT

J gene: TRBJ1-6
V gene: TRBV6-5
clone size: .
D gene: .
CDR3 protein: CASSYSTQVEGSPLHF
CDR3 DNA: TGTGCCAGCAGTTACTCGACCCAAGTTGAGGGTTCACCCCTCCACTTT

J gene: TRBJ1-1
V gene: TRBV4-2
clone size: .
D gene: TRBD1
CDR3 protein: CASSRGTGRYLNTEAFF
CDR3 DNA: TGTGCCAGCAGCCGCGGGACAGGGAGATACTTGAACACTGAAGCTTTCTTT

J gene: TRBJ1-1
V gene: TRBV5-1
clone size: .
D gene: .
CDR3 protein: CASTSGGAGTEAFF
CDR3 DNA: TGCGCCAGCACCTCCGGGGGGGCGGGCACTGAAGCTTTCTTT

J gene: TRBJ1-1
V gene: TRBV9
clone size: .
D gene: .
CDR3 protein: CASSVAGGRGGAEAFF
CDR3 DNA: TGTGCCAGCAGCGTGGCAGGAGGCAGGGGAGGGGCTGAAGCTTTCTTT

J gene: TRBJ1-1
V gene: TRBV7-2
clone size: .
D gene: .
CDR3 protein: CASSQQGNTEAFF
CDR3 DNA: TGTGCCAGCAGCCAACAGGGAAACACTGAAGCTTTCTTT

J gene: TRBJ2-1
V gene: TRBV6-5
clone size: .
D gene: TRBD2
CDR3 protein: CASRQRLAGNNEQFF
CDR3 DNA: TGTGCCAGCAGACAGCGGCTAGCGGGAAACAATGAGCAGTTCTTC

J gene: TRBJ2-2
V gene: TRBV5-8
clone size: .
D gene: .
CDR3 protein: CASSPWGDANTGELFF
CDR3 DNA: TGTGCCAGCAGCCCCTGGGGGGACGCGAACACCGGGGAGCTGTTTTTT

J gene: TRBJ2-5
V gene: TRBV11-1
clone size: .
D gene: TRBD2
CDR3 protein: CASSRGTSGDQETQYF
CDR3 DNA: TGTGCCAGCAGCCGAGGGACTAGCGGGGACCAAGAGACCCAGTACTTC

J gene: TRBJ1-2
V gene: TRBV5-4
clone size: .
D gene: .
CDR3 protein: CASSFDRNNYGYTF
CDR3 DNA: TGTGCCAGCAGCTTCGACAGGAACAACTATGGCTACACCTTC